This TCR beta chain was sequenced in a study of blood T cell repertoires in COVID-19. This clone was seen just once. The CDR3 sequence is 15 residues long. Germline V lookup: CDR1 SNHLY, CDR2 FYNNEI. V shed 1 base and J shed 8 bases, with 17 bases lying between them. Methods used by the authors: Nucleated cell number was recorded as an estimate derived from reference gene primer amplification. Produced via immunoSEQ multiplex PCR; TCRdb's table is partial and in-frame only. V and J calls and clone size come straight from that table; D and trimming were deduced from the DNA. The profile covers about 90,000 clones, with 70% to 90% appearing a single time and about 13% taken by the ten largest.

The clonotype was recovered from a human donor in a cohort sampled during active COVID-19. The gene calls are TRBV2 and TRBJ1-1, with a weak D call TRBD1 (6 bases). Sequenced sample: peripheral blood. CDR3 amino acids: CASSEERGLGQEAFF. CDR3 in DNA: TGTGCCAGCAGTGAAGAGAGAGGGCTGGGACAAGAAGCTTTCTTT.